This entry lists 21 T cell receptor beta chains sequenced from one sample in a study of control samples from healthy donors and cancer patients. Method: immunoSEQ multiplex PCR; TCRdb's copy keeps in-frame clones and lacks some. The sample shows 21,000 or so clones, around 83% of them seen only once. Input material: PBMCs. All receptors derive from a man aged 55 to 70 with head and neck cancer.

This chain joins TRBV2 and TRBJ1-6; D might be TRBD1 (6 bases). Trimming pared 11 bases from V and 7 bases from J, leaving 18 bases between. Germline CDR1 SNHLY, CDR2 FYNNEI. CDR3 length: 14 residues. The CDR3, as DNA: TGTGCCGGGGGCAGTGGGCTGGGGAATTCACCCCTCCACTTT. Translating gives CAGGSGLGNSPLHF.

This clone was seen a single time. The chain employs TRBV18 and TRBJ2-1; D might be TRBD2 (5 bases). The CDR3 extends over 16 amino acids. CDR1 and CDR2 (germline): KGHSH, LQKENI. Trimming stripped 0 bases from V and 0 bases from J, with 9 bases between. Here the CDR3 DNA reads TGTGCCAGCTCACCACCGGACTGGAGCTCCTACAATGAGCAGTTCTTC. Protein sequence: CASSPPDWSSYNEQFF.

The V and J genes are TRBV5-4 and TRBJ1-6, with a weak D call TRBD1 (5 bases). Germline V gene sequence: CDR1 SGHNT, CDR2 YYREEE (reference sequence). V lost 4 bases, J lost 2 bases, and 16 bases lay in between. The CDR3 extends over 17 amino acids. The CDR3 nucleotides are TGTGCCAGCAGCCCCTCAAGGGAGGGGACCTATAATTCACCCCTCCACTTT. It is translated as CASSPSREGTYNSPLHF.

The chain is built from TRBV2 and TRBJ2-7; 7 positions agree with TRBD1. The CDR3 is 16 residues long. The germline V gene encodes CDR1 SNHLY and CDR2 FYNNEI. The ends lost 6 bases at V and 1 base at J; junction bases unmatched: 12. The DNA of the CDR3 is TGTGCCAGCAGCAAATTCCTCGGACAGGCGTCCTACGAGCAGTACTTC. Residues: CASSKFLGQASYEQYF.

V and J are TRBV5-1 and TRBJ1-5, with a weak D call TRBD1 (5 bases). Trimming removed 3 bases from V and 0 bases from J, with 10 bases in between. Germline assignment: CDR1 SGHRS and CDR2 YFSETQ. The CDR3 contains 15 residues. This chain's CDR3 is CASSYGTNSNQPQHF. In DNA form, the CDR3 reads TGCGCCAGCAGCTACGGGACGAATAGCAATCAGCCCCAGCATTTT.

The chain has TRBV7-8 and TRBJ2-2; 8 bases align to TRBD1. This CDR3 region has 16 residues. V shed 2 bases and J 1 base; nucleotides not matched to a gene: 3. CDR1 and CDR2 (germline): SGHVS, FQNEAQ. In DNA, the CDR3 is TGTGCCAGCAGCTTAACGGGACAGGAGAACACCGGGGAGCTGTTTTTT. Its protein product is CASSLTGQENTGELFF.

This chain links TRBV6-6 with TRBJ1-5; the D gene is possibly TRBD1 (6 bases). The CDR3 is 14 residues long. Germline CDR1 is MNHNY and CDR2 is SVGAGI (reference sequence). V was pared by 6 bases and J by 5 bases, with 14 bases between. CDR3: CASSPQGLYQPQHF. As DNA, the CDR3 is TGTGCCAGCAGCCCACAGGGACTTTATCAGCCCCAGCATTTT.

The chain recombines TRBV19 with TRBJ1-3; 9 bases match TRBD1. This CDR3 contains 17 residues. CDR1 LNHDA and CDR2 SQIVND come from the germline V gene (reference sequence). V shed 5 bases, J shed 0 bases, and the junction held 8 bases outside the gene matches. In nucleotides, the CDR3 is TGTGCCAGTAGTGATCCGGGACAGGGAGTCTCTGGAAACACCATATATTTT. Residues: CASSDPGQGVSGNTIYF. Full variable domain (missing parts from reference TRBV19 and TRBJ1-3): DGGITQSPKYLFRKEGQNVTLSCEQNLNHDAMYWYRQDPGQGLRLIYYSQIVNDFQKGDIAEGYSVSREKKESFPLTVTSAQKNPTAFYLCASSDPGQGVSGNTIYFGEGSWLTVV.

The chain couples TRBV14 to TRBJ2-1; 11 nucleotides align to TRBD2. Germline trimming cut 1 base from V and 6 bases from J; bases unmatched to any gene: 5. Looked up from germline, CDR1 is SGHDN and CDR2 is FVKESK. The CDR3 is made up of 16 amino acids. This CDR3 reads CASSQGSGRAGNEQFF. The CDR3 DNA reads as TGTGCCAGCAGCCAAGGTAGCGGGAGGGCCGGCAATGAGCAGTTCTTC.

The J gene is TRBJ2-7, the V gene TRBV2, with 7 bases fitting TRBD1. The CDR3 consists of 15 residues. Germline V gives CDR1 SNHLY, CDR2 FYNNEI. V lost 8 bases, J lost 6 bases, and 16 bases stayed unmatched. The CDR3: CASAQVRQGRFEQYV. The CDR3 region has the DNA TGTGCCAGCGCCCAGGTTAGACAGGGTAGGTTCGAGCAGTACGTC.

This chain uses TRBV7-6 with TRBJ1-6; D perhaps matches TRBD1 (5 bases). The CDR3 contains 13 residues. Germline values: CDR1 SGHVS, CDR2 FNYEAQ. Trimming shortened V by 8 bases and J by 2 bases, and 7 bases separated the two germline ends. CDR3 coding DNA: TGTGCCAGCGGGGGGACCTATAATTCACCCCTCCACTTT. Translated, it gives CASGGTYNSPLHF.

The chain carries TRBV19 and TRBJ1-1; D is unclear. The germline V gene encodes CDR1 LNHDA and CDR2 SQIVND (reference sequence). Deletions cut 6 bases from V and 3 bases from J, with 11 bases between. The CDR3 is 13 amino acids. CDR3 amino acids: CASRTDKDTEAFF. The CDR3, as DNA: TGTGCCAGTAGAACCGACAAGGACACTGAAGCTTTCTTT.

V is TRBV30 and J is TRBJ2-5; TRBD1 might be the D (6 bases). Germline assignment: CDR1 GTSNPN and CDR2 SVGIG (reference sequence). The length of the CDR3 is 12 residues. With 0 bases removed from V and 5 bases from J, the gap between germline ends came to 7 bases. The CDR3 coding sequence is TGTGCCTGGAGTGTAACAGGGGAGACCCAGTACTTC. Protein sequence: CAWSVTGETQYF.

J is TRBJ2-7 and V is TRBV21-1. TRBV21-1 is a pseudogene locus. This CDR3 comprises 15 residues. The CDR3 bases are TGTGCCAGCAGCAACCTTCCGGGGCCGATGCGCGAGCAGTACTTC. Translation: CASSNLPGPMREQYF.

By share, this clone ranks as hyperexpanded. CDR3 DNA sequence: TGTGCCAGCACCCAGGGGCTAGCGGGTCTCACAGATACGCAGTATTTT. Its protein is CASTQGLAGLTDTQYF. The chain combines TRBV27 with TRBJ2-3, with 8 bases that match TRBD2. CDR1 and CDR2 (germline): MNHEY, SMNVEV (reference sequence). V lost 7 bases and J lost 2; bases outside the gene matches: 11. This CDR3 spans 16 amino acids.

The chain has TRBV27 and TRBJ2-7; possibly TRBD1 for D (5 bases). Germline V lookup: CDR1 MNHEY, CDR2 SMNVEV (reference sequence). The length of the CDR3 is 18 residues. V was trimmed by 5 bases and J by 3 bases, leaving 26 bases between them. This CDR3 is CASSPTRLNTGWFYEQYF. DNA of the CDR3: TGTGCCAGCAGTCCGACCAGATTAAATACAGGATGGTTCTACGAGCAGTACTTC.

As DNA, the CDR3 is TGCGCCAGCAGCCAAGAGGGAGGGACCTACAATGAGCAGTTCTTC. Protein sequence: CASSQEGGTYNEQFF. This chain uses TRBV4-1 with TRBJ2-1, with TRBD2 identical over 7 bases. Germline-derived CDR1 and CDR2 are MGHRA and YSYEKL. V was pared by 0 bases and J by 2 bases, with 1 base of the junction left unmatched. This CDR3 spans 15 amino acids.

This chain joins TRBV6-5 and TRBJ2-2; a weak D match, TRBD1 (6 bases). The germline gives CDR1 MNHEY, CDR2 SVGAGI. The CDR3 covers 15 residues. Trimming shortened V by 7 bases and J by 0 bases, and 12 bases separated the two germline ends. CDR3 sequence reads: CASKGDTANTGELFF. CDR3 nucleotide sequence: TGTGCCAGCAAGGGGGACACCGCGAACACCGGGGAGCTGTTTTTT.

J is TRBJ1-5 and V is TRBV6-5; no firm D call. This CDR3 has 15 residues. The ends were cut back, 2 bases at V and 6 bases at J, with 14 bases in the middle. Per the germline V gene, CDR1 is MNHEY and CDR2 is SVGAGI. CDR3 loop: CASSYVGGPGQPQHF. As DNA, the CDR3 is TGTGCCAGCAGTTACGTCGGCGGCCCGGGTCAGCCCCAGCATTTT.

The chain is built from TRBV5-8 and TRBJ1-5, with D tentatively TRBD1 (5 bases). Germline assignment: CDR1 SGHTS and CDR2 YDEGEE. V lost 4 bases, J lost 9 bases, and 26 bases lay in between. The CDR3 has 17 amino acids. CDR3 coding DNA: TGTGCCAGCAGCCCAGGGTTCGTATTCAATCCCTGGGGGCCCCAGCATTTT. Amino acids: CASSPGFVFNPWGPQHF.

The rearrangement joins TRBV4-1 to TRBJ2-5, with D tentatively TRBD2 (6 bases). The CDR3 totals 13 residues. With 1 base removed from V and 5 bases from J, the gap between germline ends came to 8 bases. Germline V gene sequence: CDR1 MGHRA, CDR2 YSYEKL. In nucleotides, the CDR3 is TGCGCCAGCAGCCAAGGGAGCGGGGAGACCCAGTACTTC. As protein: CASSQGSGETQYF.